The text below deals with one T cell receptor beta chain. The V gene lost 0 bases and the J gene lost 3 bases, with 13 bases spanning the gap. Looked up from germline, CDR1 is MNHNY and CDR2 is SVGAGI (reference sequence). This CDR3 comprises 16 residues. This specimen belongs to a study of cytomegalovirus exposure and HLA in healthy donors. The PCR was carried out with 60 Vbeta primers and 13 Jbeta primers. Here immunoSEQ multiplex PCR was the method, and the copy in TCRdb shows in-frame clones only, minus some. The data hold 84,000 or so clones, with 76% observed a single time. This sequence joins TRBV6-6 and TRBJ2-3; D is possibly TRBD2 (5 bases). The source material was PBMCs. The source is a male donor in good health and CMV-seronegative. The CDR3 DNA follows: TGTGCCAGCAGTTACTCGAGGCTAGCTGATACAGATACGCAGTATTTT. Residues: CASSYSRLADTDTQYF.